This TCR beta chain originates from a study of blood T cell repertoires in COVID-19. Participants spanned ages about 18 to 100 years and resided in fewer than 30 US areas. Assignments of participants to cohorts depended upon their own reported clinical history. As processed by the authors: Amplification of reference gene primers provided the estimated nucleated cell counts. Only in-frame clones appear in the TCRdb table, and some are missing; sequencing was by immunoSEQ multiplex PCR. V and J calls and clone size are given by that table; D and trimming were obtained from the DNA. In the table there are some 150,000 clones, 70% to 90% of which are singletons. The CDR3 loop spans 14 amino acids. V was clipped by 3 bases and J by 6 bases, with 12 bases between them. Germline CDR1 LNHDA, CDR2 SQIVND (reference sequence).

The source material was PBMCs or T cells enriched from blood (not recorded which). This receptor was identified in a woman aged 40 to 49 who had recovered from COVID-19. This rearrangement joins TRBV19 to TRBJ1-5; D is unresolved. CDR3 residues: CASSMAVSGQPQHF. The CDR3 coding sequence is TGTGCCAGTAGTATGGCAGTCTCAGGTCAGCCCCAGCATTTT.